Below, 31 T cell receptor beta chains from the same sample are listed, as sequenced in a study of shared clonotypes between healthy human individuals. Generated by immunoSEQ multiplex PCR, the TCRdb table keeps only in-frame clones and is missing some. This repertoire shows 450,000 to 500,000 clones, approximately 82% found once; its top ten account for approximately 12%. Material: PBMCs. Receptors originate from a middle-aged woman in good health. Some clones in this sample may be carry-over from other donors' samples.

The chain couples TRBV2 to TRBJ2-3; 8 bases are shared with TRBD2. The CDR3 contains 15 residues. Germline CDR1 and CDR2: SNHLY and FYNNEI. V dropped 1 base and J dropped 5; count of bases not matched to a gene: 5. As DNA, the CDR3 is TGTGCCAGCAGTGAAGGCGGGAGGCGGAAAGATACGCAGTATTTT. Protein sequence: CASSEGGRRKDTQYF.

This sequence joins TRBV9 and TRBJ2-3; D is perhaps TRBD2 (5 bases). This CDR3 spans 15 amino acids. Germline V gene sequence: CDR1 SGDLS, CDR2 YYNGEE. V shed 4 bases and J shed 2 bases, with 14 bases lying between them. The CDR3 region has the DNA TGTGCCAGCAGCCAATCCCCTGGACTCACAGATACGCAGTATTTT. Its translation is CASSQSPGLTDTQYF.

This clone showed up many times. The chain is built from TRBV5-8 and TRBJ1-2, with D perhaps matching TRBD1 (5 bases). This CDR3 is 14 amino acids long. Germline V gives CDR1 SGHTS, CDR2 YDEGEE. Trimming stripped 4 bases from V and 6 bases from J, with 16 bases between. This CDR3 reads CASSLGDFTDGYTF. The CDR3 region has the DNA TGTGCCAGCAGCCTTGGGGACTTTACGGATGGCTACACCTTC.

The chain couples TRBV7-3 to TRBJ2-2; 7 positions match TRBD1. Germline CDR1 is SGHTA and CDR2 is FQGTGA. The CDR3 length is 13 residues. Unmatched junction bases numbered 3, after V lost 5 bases and J lost 6 bases. This CDR3 is CASSTGTAGELFF. The CDR3 nucleotides are TGTGCCAGCAGCACGGGGACAGCCGGGGAGCTGTTTTTT.

The V call is TRBV27, the J call TRBJ2-2, with 7 bases lining up with TRBD2. J lost 7 bases, V lost 9 bases, and 11 bases had no gene match. This CDR3 contains 14 residues. Germline V gene lookup returns CDR1 MNHEY and CDR2 SMNVEV (reference sequence). The CDR3, as DNA: TGTGCCAGTCGGGACTACGATGTTTACGGGGAGCTGTTTTTT. Residues: CASRDYDVYGELFF.

V usage is TRBV7-6 and J usage is TRBJ2-2; 8 bases align to TRBD2. V lost 2 bases and J lost 6; bases outside the gene matches: 17. There are 19 residues in the CDR3. The V gene's germline CDR1 is SGHVS and CDR2 FNYEAQ. CDR3 in DNA: TGTGCCAGCAGCTTAAATTTGTTCGGCGGGAGGTCTGCACCCGGGGAGCTGTTTTTT. It codes for CASSLNLFGGRSAPGELFF.

The chain combines TRBV11-2 with TRBJ2-2, with D unclear. V lost 1 base and J 0 bases, leaving 3 bases between the germline ends. The length of the CDR3 is 14 residues. Per germline, CDR1 SGHAT and CDR2 FQNNGV. CDR3 region: CASSLAANTGELFF. The CDR3, as DNA: TGTGCCAGCAGCTTAGCAGCGAACACCGGGGAGCTGTTTTTT.

This rearrangement joins TRBV7-3 to TRBJ2-1; D remains unclear. Germline-derived CDR1 and CDR2 are SGHTA and FQGTGA. The CDR3 runs to 16 residues. Trimming took off 5 bases at V and 1 base at J, with 15 bases between the two ends. CDR3 in amino acids: CASSTLGFGSYNEQFF. In DNA, the CDR3 is TGTGCCAGCAGCACCTTGGGGTTCGGATCCTACAATGAGCAGTTCTTC.

The CDR3 is CASSIAGGAEQYF. The CDR3 nucleotides read TGTGCCAGCAGTATAGCGGGAGGCGCCGAGCAGTACTTC. The rearrangement joins TRBV9 to TRBJ2-7, with TRBD2 identical over 10 bases. The germline gives CDR1 SGDLS, CDR2 YYNGEE. This CDR3 is 13 amino acids long. The V segment lost 5 bases and the J segment 6 bases; nucleotides outside the gene matches: 5.

The chain employs TRBV5-4 and TRBJ2-4; D might be TRBD1 or TRBD2, each matching 6 bases. V was shortened by 6 bases and J by 7 bases, with 14 bases between the two germline ends. The CDR3 has 13 residues. Germline lookup yields CDR1 SGHNT and CDR2 YYREEE (reference sequence). CDR3 protein: CASKTQGTNIQYF. The CDR3 nucleotides are TGTGCCAGCAAAACCCAGGGGACTAACATTCAGTACTTC.

CDR3 in DNA: TGCGCCAGCAGTGAGTCGGGACTGCCCGAGCAGTACTTC. As protein: CASSESGLPEQYF. The chain has TRBV10-2 and TRBJ2-5; TRBD2 is a possible D gene (6 bases). The J call could be wrong; TRBJ2-7 is a better fit for the DNA end. Germline V CDR1 and CDR2: WSHSY, SAAADI. CDR3 length equals 13 residues.

The rearrangement joins TRBV10-3 to TRBJ1-5, with 9 bases identical to TRBD1. V lost 6 bases and J lost 4; bases outside the gene matches: 4. This CDR3 contains 14 residues. Germline CDR1 reads ENHRY; CDR2 reads SYGVKD. The CDR3 spells CAISRTGDNQPQHF. The CDR3 region has the DNA TGTGCCATCAGCAGGACAGGGGATAATCAGCCCCAGCATTTT.

V usage is TRBV30 and J usage is TRBJ2-7; 12 positions match TRBD2. Germline assignment: CDR1 GTSNPN and CDR2 SVGIG (reference sequence). The CDR3 is 14 residues long. J lost 10 bases, V lost 1 base, and 8 bases had no gene match. CDR3 DNA: TGTGCCTGGAGTGGAGGACTAGCGGGACATCCCCAGTACTTC. Residues: CAWSGGLAGHPQYF.

The chain has TRBV5-1 and TRBJ2-2, with 11 bases lining up with TRBD1. The CDR3 spans 16 residues. Germline V CDR1 and CDR2: SGHRS, YFSETQ. J lost 7 bases, V lost 0 bases, and 5 bases had no gene match. CDR3 in DNA: TGCGCCAGCAGCTTGGACGGGACAGGGGGGAACGGGGAGCTGTTTTTT. This encodes CASSLDGTGGNGELFF.

This sequence joins TRBV28 and TRBJ2-1; weak D call: TRBD2 (6 bases). Trimming took 3 bases from V and 4 from J, leaving 10 bases between them. The CDR3 spans 14 residues. Germline V gene lookup returns CDR1 MDHEN and CDR2 SYDVKM. This CDR3 is CASSFGGRYNEQFF. Here the CDR3 DNA reads TGTGCCAGCAGTTTCGGGGGTAGGTACAATGAGCAGTTCTTC.

V usage is TRBV27 and J usage is TRBJ2-5; D might be TRBD1 (6 bases). This CDR3 has 12 amino acids. The V gene lost 5 bases and the J gene lost 11 bases, with 15 bases spanning the gap. Germline V gene lookup returns CDR1 MNHEY and CDR2 SMNVEV (reference sequence). The CDR3 protein is CASSRQGYQQYF. The CDR3 DNA sequence: TGTGCCAGCAGTCGTCAGGGGTACCAGCAGTACTTC.

This chain connects TRBV7-2 to TRBJ1-1; no clear D. The CDR3 is 15 residues long. The ends were cut back, 2 bases at V and 0 bases at J, with 10 bases in the middle. Germline CDR1 is SGHTA and CDR2 is FQGNSA. CDR3 bases: TGTGCCAGCAGCTTATATGGCGGTCTGAACACTGAAGCTTTCTTT. Protein: CASSLYGGLNTEAFF.

The table lists this clone with a few counts. This chain connects TRBV9 to TRBJ2-7; possibly TRBD1 for D (5 bases). The CDR3 runs 13 residues. Germline assignment: CDR1 SGDLS and CDR2 YYNGEE. V was shortened by 0 bases and J by 1 base, with 5 bases between the two germline ends. CDR3 sequence reads: CASSVEGSYEQYF. Written as DNA, the CDR3 is TGTGCCAGCAGCGTAGAGGGGTCCTACGAGCAGTACTTC.

This chain links TRBV4-3 with TRBJ2-7; the D is unclear. The germline V gene has CDR1 LGHNA and CDR2 YSLEER. The CDR3 totals 13 residues. The V and J ends lost 3 bases and 4 bases respectively, with 10 bases between them. CDR3 loop: CASSQANGYEQYF. CDR3 DNA: TGCGCCAGCAGCCAGGCGAACGGGTACGAGCAGTACTTC.

The V gene is TRBV5-1, the J gene TRBJ2-2; TRBD2 aligns across 11 bases. The germline CDR1 and CDR2 sequences are SGHRS and YFSETQ. J lost 3 bases, V lost 4 bases, and 8 bases had no gene match. The CDR3 extends over 17 amino acids. This CDR3 reads CASSAAGTSGYTGELFF. The CDR3 DNA sequence: TGCGCCAGCAGCGCCGCCGGGACTAGCGGATACACCGGGGAGCTGTTTTTT.

Regarding this clone: Distinct nucleotide sequences in the sample also encode this CDR3. The V gene is TRBV5-1, the J gene TRBJ2-6; no firm D call. This CDR3 spans 15 amino acids. V lost 2 bases and J 4 bases, leaving 10 bases between the germline ends. The V gene's germline CDR1 is SGHRS and CDR2 YFSETQ. CDR3 sequence reads: CASSFSGSGANVLTF. CDR3 in DNA: TGCGCCAGCAGCTTCTCAGGATCCGGGGCCAACGTCCTGACTTTC.

V and J are TRBV10-2 and TRBJ2-2; 8 nucleotides agree with TRBD1. CDR3 size: 14 residues. J lost 6 bases, V lost 7 bases, and 7 bases had no gene match. CDR1 and CDR2 from the germline V gene are WSHSY and SAAADI. In DNA, the CDR3 is TGCGCCAGCAACGGACAGGGTGGCGCCGGGGAGCTGTTTTTT. Encoded protein: CASNGQGGAGELFF.

This CDR3 reads CASSLQTGGETQYF. CDR3 DNA sequence: TGTGCCAGCAGCTTACAGACAGGAGGGGAGACCCAGTACTTC. This sequence joins TRBV7-3 and TRBJ2-5; D tentatively reads TRBD1 or TRBD2 (6 bases each). The V end was cut by 2 bases, the J end by 5 bases, with 12 bases between. This CDR3 is 14 amino acids long. Germline V gene lookup returns CDR1 SGHTA and CDR2 FQGTGA.

V gene TRBV5-8 combines with J gene TRBJ2-7, with 15 bases fitting TRBD2. The length of the CDR3 is 16 residues. Looked up from germline, CDR1 is SGHTS and CDR2 is YDEGEE. J gave up 4 bases and V 4 bases, and 6 bases lay outside the gene matches. This CDR3 is CASSAGLAGGPYEQYF. The CDR3 region has the DNA TGTGCCAGCAGCGCAGGACTAGCGGGAGGGCCGTACGAGCAGTACTTC.

This clone has more than one count but fewer than ten. This sequence joins TRBV28 and TRBJ2-7; 8 nucleotides match TRBD1. This CDR3 is built from 19 residues. Germline V gene lookup returns CDR1 MDHEN and CDR2 SYDVKM. With 6 bases clipped from V and 1 base from J, the junction kept 20 bases outside the gene matches. CDR3 region: CASSLAVRTGGLGSYEQYF. DNA for the CDR3: TGTGCCAGCAGCTTAGCGGTGAGAACAGGGGGACTGGGGTCCTACGAGCAGTACTTC.

This chain links TRBV2 with TRBJ1-1; D call uncertain. This CDR3 has 15 residues. Trimming left V 5 bases short and J 4 bases short, with 17 bases between. The germline CDR1 and CDR2 sequences are SNHLY and FYNNEI. The CDR3 loop reads CASSIQLSAVTEAFF. The CDR3 DNA sequence: TGTGCCAGCAGTATACAACTTTCGGCAGTCACTGAAGCTTTCTTT.

V gene TRBV7-9 combines with J gene TRBJ2-3; TRBD2 agrees at 7 bases. V lost 5 bases to trimming and J lost 4 bases; unmatched junction nucleotides: 12. The CDR3 is 16 amino acids. Germline V gives CDR1 SEHNR, CDR2 FQNEAQ (reference sequence). CDR3 nucleotide sequence: TGTGCCAGCAGCCCTCCGGGTGGGAGGGTATCAGATACGCAGTATTTT. Translated: CASSPPGGRVSDTQYF.

On this clone: Given a much more abundant clone one base away, this may be a read error. The conserved phenylalanine or tryptophan normally closing the CDR3 is absent here, so this likely arose from a read error. The chain carries TRBV18 and TRBJ2-7; TRBD1 aligns across 11 bases. Germline CDR1 and CDR2: KGHSH and LQKENI. This CDR3 comprises 16 residues. V lost 6 bases to trimming and J lost 3 bases; unmatched junction nucleotides: 10. CDR3 in DNA: TGTGCCAGCTCCCAAGGACAGGGGGCGACAGGCTACGAGCAGTACCTC. It specifies CASSQGQGATGYEQYL.

This clone was observed once. Its ends do not fully match the called genes, so a read error is possible. CDR3 loop: CASREDRYTDTQYF. The CDR3 coding sequence is TGTGCCAGCAGAGAAGACAGATACACAGATACGCAGTATTTT. The rearrangement links TRBV2 to TRBJ2-3, with D maybe TRBD1 (5 bases). CDR1 and CDR2 (germline): SNHLY, FYNNEI. CDR3 size: 14 residues.

This chain connects TRBV6-5 to TRBJ1-5; D not resolved. Per germline, CDR1 MNHEY and CDR2 SVGAGI. Trimming removed 5 bases at V and 9 bases at J, with 11 bases between. This CDR3 spans 12 amino acids. CDR3 region: CASSLTLGPQHF. CDR3 DNA sequence: TGTGCCAGCAGTCTAACTTTGGGGCCCCAGCATTTT.

The V gene is TRBV7-3, the J gene TRBJ2-2; perhaps TRBD1 as D (7 bases). Germline values: CDR1 SGHTA, CDR2 FQGTGA. Trimming cost V 6 bases and J 5 bases, with 16 bases left between them. The CDR3 spans 15 residues. DNA of the CDR3: TGTGCCAGCAGTTCAGTTCAGGGGGGAACCGGGGAGCTGTTTTTT. This translates into CASSSVQGGTGELFF.